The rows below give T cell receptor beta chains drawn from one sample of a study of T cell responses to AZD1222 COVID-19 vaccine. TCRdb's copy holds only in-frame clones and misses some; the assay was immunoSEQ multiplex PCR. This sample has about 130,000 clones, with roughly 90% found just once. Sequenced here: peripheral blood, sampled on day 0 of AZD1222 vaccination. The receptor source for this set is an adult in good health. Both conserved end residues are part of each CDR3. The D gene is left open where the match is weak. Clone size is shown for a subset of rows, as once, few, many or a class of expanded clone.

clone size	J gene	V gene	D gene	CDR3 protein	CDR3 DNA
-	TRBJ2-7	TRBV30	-	CAWSAVGNEQYF	TGTGCCTGGAGTGCCGTAGGGAACGAGCAGTACTTC
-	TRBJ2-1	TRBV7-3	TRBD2	CASSGLAGYEQFF	TGTGCCAGCAGTGGACTAGCGGGATATGAGCAGTTCTTC
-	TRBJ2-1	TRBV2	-	CASREATLSYNEQFF	TGTGCCAGCAGGGAGGCGACTCTTTCCTACAATGAGCAGTTCTTC
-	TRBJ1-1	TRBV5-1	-	CASREGNEAFF	TGCGCCAGCCGGGAGGGGAATGAAGCTTTCTTT
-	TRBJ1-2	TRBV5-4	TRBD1	CASSVGTGLKKANYGYTF	TGTGCCAGCAGCGTGGGGACAGGACTAAAAAAAGCTAACTATGGCTACACCTTC
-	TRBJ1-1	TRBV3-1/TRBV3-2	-	CASSHGGETEAFF	TGTGCCAGCAGCCACGGTGGGGAGACTGAAGCTTTCTTT
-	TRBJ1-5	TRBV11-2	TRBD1	CASSLDIQGNQPQHF	TGTGCCAGCAGCTTAGATATACAGGGGAATCAGCCCCAGCATTTT
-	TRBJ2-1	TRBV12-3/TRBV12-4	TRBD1	CASSLGQFEQFF	TGTGCCAGCAGTCTGGGACAGTTCGAGCAGTTCTTC
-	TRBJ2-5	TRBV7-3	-	CASSFGSETQYF	TGTGCCAGCAGCTTTGGGAGTGAGACCCAGTACTTC
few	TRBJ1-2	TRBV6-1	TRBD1	CASSEEAGGGNYGYTF	TGTGCCAGCAGTGAAGAGGCAGGGGGAGGAAACTATGGCTACACCTTC
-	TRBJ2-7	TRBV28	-	CASSLTGSYEQYF	TGTGCCAGCAGTTTGACTGGATCCTACGAGCAGTACTTC
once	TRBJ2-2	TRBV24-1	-	CATKDRSETGELFF	TGTGCCACAAAAGACAGGTCGGAAACCGGGGAGCTGTTTTTT
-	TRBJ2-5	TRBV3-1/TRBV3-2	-	CASSQDLGGIGETQYF	TGTGCCAGCAGCCAAGATCTCGGCGGGATTGGGGAGACCCAGTACTTC
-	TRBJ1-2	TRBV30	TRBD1	CAWSALRGRNYGYTF	TGTGCCTGGAGCGCACTCAGGGGGCGCAACTATGGCTACACCTTC
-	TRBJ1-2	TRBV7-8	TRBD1	CASSWTGGTYGYTF	TGTGCCAGCAGTTGGACAGGGGGGACCTATGGCTACACCTTC
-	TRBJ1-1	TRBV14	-	CASSQDYVGAFEAFF	TGTGCCAGCAGCCAAGATTATGTGGGGGCCTTTGAAGCTTTCTTT
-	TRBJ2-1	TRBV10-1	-	CASSDAGMVNEQFF	TGCGCCAGCAGTGACGCAGGGATGGTCAATGAGCAGTTCTTC
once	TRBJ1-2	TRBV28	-	CASSYPYTGGYTF	TGTGCCAGCAGTTACCCTTACACAGGGGGCTACACCTTC
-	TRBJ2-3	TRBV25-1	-	CASRWGTDTQYF	TGTGCCAGCAGGTGGGGCACAGATACGCAGTATTTT
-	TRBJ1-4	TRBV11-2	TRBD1	CASSFPGQANEKLFF	TGTGCCAGCAGCTTCCCGGGACAGGCTAATGAAAAACTGTTTTTT
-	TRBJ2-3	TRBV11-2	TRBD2	CASSPGGPLTDTQYF	TGTGCCAGCAGCCCGGGGGGACCACTCACAGATACGCAGTATTTT
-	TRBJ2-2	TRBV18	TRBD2	CASSPGLAVSNTGELFF	TGTGCCAGCTCACCGGGACTAGCGGTCTCAAACACCGGGGAGCTGTTTTTT
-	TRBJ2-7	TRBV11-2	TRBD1	CASSLGDRGPGEQYF	TGTGCCAGCAGCTTAGGGGACAGGGGGCCGGGGGAGCAGTACTTC
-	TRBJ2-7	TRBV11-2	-	CASRPLSATPRATYEQYF	TGTGCCAGCAGACCCCTTAGCGCCACACCACGGGCCACCTACGAGCAGTACTTC
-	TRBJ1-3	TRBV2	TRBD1	CASGQGYISGNTIYF	TGTGCCAGCGGACAGGGTTATATATCTGGAAACACCATATATTTT
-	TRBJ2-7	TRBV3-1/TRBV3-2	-	CASSQAREQYF	TGTGCCAGCAGCCAAGCGAGGGAGCAGTACTTC
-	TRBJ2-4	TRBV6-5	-	CASSFLSLAKNIQYF	TGTGCCAGCAGTTTCCTCTCATTAGCCAAAAACATTCAGTACTTC
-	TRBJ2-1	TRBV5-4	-	CASRDRSYGHEQFF	TGTGCCAGCAGGGACCGTTCATACGGCCATGAGCAGTTCTTC